Presented here are 2 T cell receptor beta chains from one specimen sequenced in a study of T cell repertoires in cytomegalovirus infection. TCRdb called the reads again in MiXCR, with one record for every CDR3 protein. This table has under 850,000 distinct CDR3 sequences, roughly 35% appearing once. Sequencing was performed on PBMCs. The receptors originated from a human donor in good health (CMV status not recorded). Some clones in this sample may be carry-over from other donors' samples.

This clonotype was found a few times. The chain employs TRBV6-5 and TRBJ1-6; D unresolved. Germline CDR1 is MNHEY and CDR2 is SVGAGI. The CDR3 covers 13 residues. The V end was cut by 5 bases, the J end by 9 bases, with 11 bases between. The CDR3 sequence is CASSRESGSPLHF. The CDR3 coding sequence is TGTGCCAGCAGTCGGGAGTCGGGTTCACCCCTCCACTTT.

This clonotype appeared a few times. V gene TRBV28 combines with J gene TRBJ2-2; D remains unclear. V gave up 6 bases and J gave up 0 bases, with 8 bases separating them. In germline, CDR1 is MDHEN, CDR2 SYDVKM. The CDR3 sequence is 14 residues long. The CDR3 reads CASSFRTNTGELFF. For the CDR3, the DNA is TGTGCCAGCAGCTTTCGTACGAACACCGGGGAGCTGTTTTTT.